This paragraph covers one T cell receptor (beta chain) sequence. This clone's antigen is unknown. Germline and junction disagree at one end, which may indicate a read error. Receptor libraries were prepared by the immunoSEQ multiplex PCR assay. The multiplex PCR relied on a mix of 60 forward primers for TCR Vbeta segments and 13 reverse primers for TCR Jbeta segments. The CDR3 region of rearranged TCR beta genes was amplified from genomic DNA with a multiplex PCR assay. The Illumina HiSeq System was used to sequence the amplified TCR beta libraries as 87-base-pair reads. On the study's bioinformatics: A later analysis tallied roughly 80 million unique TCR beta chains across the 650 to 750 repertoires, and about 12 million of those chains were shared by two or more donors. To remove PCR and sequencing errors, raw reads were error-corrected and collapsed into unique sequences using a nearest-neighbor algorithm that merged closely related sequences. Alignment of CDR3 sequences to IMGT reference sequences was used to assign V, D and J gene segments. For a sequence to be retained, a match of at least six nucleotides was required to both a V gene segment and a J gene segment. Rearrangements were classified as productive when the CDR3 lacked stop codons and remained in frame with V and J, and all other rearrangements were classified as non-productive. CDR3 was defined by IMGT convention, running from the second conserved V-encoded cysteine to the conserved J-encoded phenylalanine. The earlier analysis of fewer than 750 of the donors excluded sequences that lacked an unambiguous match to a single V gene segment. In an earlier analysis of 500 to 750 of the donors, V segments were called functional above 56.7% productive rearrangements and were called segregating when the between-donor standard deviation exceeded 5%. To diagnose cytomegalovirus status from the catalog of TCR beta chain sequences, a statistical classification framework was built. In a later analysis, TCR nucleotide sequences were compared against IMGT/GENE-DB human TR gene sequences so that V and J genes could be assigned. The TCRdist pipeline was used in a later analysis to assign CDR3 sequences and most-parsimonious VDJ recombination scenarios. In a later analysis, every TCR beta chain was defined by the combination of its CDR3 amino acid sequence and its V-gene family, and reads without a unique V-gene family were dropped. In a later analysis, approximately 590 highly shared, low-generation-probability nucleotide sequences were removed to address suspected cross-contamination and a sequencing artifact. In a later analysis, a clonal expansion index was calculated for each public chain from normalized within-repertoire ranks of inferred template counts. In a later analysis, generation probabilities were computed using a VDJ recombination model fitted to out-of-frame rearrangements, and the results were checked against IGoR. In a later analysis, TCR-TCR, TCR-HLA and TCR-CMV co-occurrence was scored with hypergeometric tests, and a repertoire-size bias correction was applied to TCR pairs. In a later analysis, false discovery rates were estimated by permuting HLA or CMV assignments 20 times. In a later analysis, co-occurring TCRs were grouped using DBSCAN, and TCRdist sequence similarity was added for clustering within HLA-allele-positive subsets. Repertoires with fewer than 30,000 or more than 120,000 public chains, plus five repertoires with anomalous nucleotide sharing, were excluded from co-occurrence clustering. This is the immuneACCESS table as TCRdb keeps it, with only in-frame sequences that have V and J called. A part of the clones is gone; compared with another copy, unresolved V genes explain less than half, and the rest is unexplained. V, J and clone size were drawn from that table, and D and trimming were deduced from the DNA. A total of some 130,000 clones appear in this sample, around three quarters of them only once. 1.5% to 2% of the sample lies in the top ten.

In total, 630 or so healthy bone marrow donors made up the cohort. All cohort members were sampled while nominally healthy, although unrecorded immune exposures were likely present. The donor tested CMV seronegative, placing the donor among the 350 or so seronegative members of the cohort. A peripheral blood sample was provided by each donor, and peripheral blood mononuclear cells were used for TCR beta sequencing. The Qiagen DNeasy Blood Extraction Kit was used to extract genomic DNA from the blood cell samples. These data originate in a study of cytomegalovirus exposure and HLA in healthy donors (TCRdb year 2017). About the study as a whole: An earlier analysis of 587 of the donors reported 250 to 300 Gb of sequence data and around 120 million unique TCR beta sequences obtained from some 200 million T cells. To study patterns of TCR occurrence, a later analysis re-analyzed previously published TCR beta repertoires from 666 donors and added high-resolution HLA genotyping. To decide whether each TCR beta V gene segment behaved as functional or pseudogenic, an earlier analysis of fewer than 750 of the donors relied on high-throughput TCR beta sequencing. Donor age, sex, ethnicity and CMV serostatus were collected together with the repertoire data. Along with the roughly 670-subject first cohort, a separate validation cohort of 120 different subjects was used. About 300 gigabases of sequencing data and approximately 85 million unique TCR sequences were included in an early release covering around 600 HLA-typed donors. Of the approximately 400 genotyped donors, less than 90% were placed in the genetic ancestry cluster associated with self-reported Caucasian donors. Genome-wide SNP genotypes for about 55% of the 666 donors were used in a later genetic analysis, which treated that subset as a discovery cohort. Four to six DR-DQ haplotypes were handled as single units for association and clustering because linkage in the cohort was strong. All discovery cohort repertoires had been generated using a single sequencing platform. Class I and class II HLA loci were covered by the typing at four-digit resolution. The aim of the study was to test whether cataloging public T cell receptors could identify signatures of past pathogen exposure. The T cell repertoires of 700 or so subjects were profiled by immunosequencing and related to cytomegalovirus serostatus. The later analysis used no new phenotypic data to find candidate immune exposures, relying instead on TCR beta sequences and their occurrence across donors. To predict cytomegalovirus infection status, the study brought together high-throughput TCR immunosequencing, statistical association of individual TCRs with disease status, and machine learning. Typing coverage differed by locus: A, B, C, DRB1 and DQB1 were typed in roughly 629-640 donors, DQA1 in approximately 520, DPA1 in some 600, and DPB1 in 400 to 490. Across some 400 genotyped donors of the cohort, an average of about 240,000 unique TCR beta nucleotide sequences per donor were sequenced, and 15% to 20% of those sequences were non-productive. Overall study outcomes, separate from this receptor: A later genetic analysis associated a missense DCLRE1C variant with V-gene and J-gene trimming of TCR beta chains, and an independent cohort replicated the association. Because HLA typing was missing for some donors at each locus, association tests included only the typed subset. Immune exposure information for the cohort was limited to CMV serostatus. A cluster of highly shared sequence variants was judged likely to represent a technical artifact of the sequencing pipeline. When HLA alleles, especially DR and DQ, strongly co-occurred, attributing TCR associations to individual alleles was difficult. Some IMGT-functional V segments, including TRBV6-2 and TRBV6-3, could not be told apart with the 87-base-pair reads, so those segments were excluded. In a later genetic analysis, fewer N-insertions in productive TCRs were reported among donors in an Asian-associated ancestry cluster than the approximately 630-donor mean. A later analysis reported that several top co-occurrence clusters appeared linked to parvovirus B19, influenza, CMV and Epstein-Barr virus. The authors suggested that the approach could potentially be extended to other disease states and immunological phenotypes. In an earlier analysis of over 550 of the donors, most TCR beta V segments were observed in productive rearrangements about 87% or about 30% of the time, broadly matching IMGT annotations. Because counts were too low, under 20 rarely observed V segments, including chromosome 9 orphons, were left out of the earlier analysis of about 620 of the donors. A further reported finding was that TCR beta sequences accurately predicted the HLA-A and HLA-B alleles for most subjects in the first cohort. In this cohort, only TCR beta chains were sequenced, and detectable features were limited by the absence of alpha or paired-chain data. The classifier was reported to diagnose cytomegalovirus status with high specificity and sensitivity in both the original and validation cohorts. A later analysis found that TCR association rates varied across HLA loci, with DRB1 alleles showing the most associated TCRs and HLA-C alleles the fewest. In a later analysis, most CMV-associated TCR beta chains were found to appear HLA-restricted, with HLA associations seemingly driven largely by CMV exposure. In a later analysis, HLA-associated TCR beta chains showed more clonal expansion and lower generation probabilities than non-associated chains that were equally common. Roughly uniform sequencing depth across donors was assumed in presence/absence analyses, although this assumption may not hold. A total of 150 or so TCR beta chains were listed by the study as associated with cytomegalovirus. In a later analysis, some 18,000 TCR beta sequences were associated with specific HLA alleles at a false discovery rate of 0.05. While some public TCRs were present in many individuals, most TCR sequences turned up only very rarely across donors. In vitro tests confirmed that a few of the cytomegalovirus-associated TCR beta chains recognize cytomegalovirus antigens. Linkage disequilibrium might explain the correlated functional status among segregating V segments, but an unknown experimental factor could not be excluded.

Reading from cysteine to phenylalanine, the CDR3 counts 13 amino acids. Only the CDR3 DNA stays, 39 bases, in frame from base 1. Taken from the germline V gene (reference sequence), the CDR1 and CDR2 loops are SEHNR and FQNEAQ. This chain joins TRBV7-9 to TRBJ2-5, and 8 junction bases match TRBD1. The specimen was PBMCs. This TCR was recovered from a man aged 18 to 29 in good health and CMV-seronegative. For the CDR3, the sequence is CSSRDRFRETQYF. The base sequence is TGTTCCAGCAGGGACAGGTTTAGGGAGACCCAGTACTTC.